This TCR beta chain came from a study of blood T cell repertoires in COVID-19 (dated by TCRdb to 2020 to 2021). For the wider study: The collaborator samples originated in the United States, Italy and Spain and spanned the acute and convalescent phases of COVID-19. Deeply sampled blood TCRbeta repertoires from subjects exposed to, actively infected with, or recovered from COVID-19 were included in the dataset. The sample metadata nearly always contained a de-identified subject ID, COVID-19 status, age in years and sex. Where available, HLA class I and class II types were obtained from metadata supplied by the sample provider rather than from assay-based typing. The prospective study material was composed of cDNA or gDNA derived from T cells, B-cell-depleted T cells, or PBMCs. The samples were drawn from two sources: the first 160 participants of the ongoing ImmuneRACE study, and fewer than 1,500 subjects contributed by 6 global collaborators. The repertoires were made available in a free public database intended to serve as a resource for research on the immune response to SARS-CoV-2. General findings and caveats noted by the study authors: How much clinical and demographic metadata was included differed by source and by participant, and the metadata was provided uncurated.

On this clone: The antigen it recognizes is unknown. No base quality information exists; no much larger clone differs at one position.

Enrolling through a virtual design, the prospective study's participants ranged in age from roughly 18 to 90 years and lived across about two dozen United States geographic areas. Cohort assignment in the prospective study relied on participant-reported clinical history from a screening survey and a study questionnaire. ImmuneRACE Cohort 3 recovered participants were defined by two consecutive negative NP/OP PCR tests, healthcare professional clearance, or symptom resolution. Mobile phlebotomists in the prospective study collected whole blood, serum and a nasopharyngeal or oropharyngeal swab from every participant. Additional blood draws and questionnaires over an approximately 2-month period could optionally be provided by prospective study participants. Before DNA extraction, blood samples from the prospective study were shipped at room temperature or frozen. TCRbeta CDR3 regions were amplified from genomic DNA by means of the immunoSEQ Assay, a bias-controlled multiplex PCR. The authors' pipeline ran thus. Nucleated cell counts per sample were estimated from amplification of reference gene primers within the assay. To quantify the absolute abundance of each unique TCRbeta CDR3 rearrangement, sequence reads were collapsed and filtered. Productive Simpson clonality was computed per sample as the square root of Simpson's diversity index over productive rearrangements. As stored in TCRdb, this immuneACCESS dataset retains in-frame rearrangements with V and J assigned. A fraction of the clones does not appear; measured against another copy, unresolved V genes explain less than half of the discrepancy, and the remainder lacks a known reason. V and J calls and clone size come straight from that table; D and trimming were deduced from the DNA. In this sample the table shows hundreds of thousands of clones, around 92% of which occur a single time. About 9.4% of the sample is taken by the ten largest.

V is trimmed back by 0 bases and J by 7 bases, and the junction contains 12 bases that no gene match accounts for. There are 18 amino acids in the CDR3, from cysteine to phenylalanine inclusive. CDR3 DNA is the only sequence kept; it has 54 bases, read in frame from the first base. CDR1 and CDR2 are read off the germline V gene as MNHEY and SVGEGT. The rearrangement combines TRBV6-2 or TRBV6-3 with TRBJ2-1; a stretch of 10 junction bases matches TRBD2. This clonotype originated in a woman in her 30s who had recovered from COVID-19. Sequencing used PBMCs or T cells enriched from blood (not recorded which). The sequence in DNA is TGTGCCAGCAGTTACTCGATTACGCTAGCGGGAGATAATAATGAGCAGTTCTTC. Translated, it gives CASSYSITLAGDNNEQFF.